The present T cell receptor beta chain was sequenced within a study of T cells after yellow fever vaccination. General study points: At approximately 95% for CD4 and around 91% for CD8, most primary-vaccination clones showed up again after the booster. Overall, a small share of clonotypes was seen in both CD4 and CD8 compartments.

To note about this clonotype: Its antigen is unidentified.

One entry per CDR3 protein results from TCRdb running MiXCR on the 5' RACE reads. This table holds under 300,000 distinct CDR3 sequences, about 7% found once. The sequencing here drew on CD4+ T cells sorted from PBMCs, taken 15 days after the yellow fever booster vaccination. The receptor's source is a young man who received the YFV17D yellow fever vaccine.

CDR3 region: CASSQSRGLVADTQYF. CDR3 bases: TGTGCCAGCAGCCAAAGCCGGGGATTAGTGGCAGATACGCAGTATTTT. The chain couples TRBV7-2 to TRBJ2-3, with D perhaps TRBD2 (5 bases). CDR3 length: 16 amino acids. Germline V lookup: CDR1 SGHTA, CDR2 FQGNSA. The V end lost 5 bases, the J end lost 4 bases, and 19 bases lay between the germline ends.